Listed below are T cell receptor beta chains from one sample, sequenced in a study of T-cell memory formation after mild COVID-19. In TCRdb, the 5' RACE reads were re-called with MiXCR into one record per CDR3 protein. The sample holds 65,000 to 100,000 distinct CDR3 sequences; around 13% are singletons and the top ten take roughly 40%. Material: PBMCs or a T cell subset sorted from them (not recorded which). These receptors all stem from a young man who had mild COVID-19 (a few samples of this study predate the infection). Cell type and time point are not known. Each CDR3 is given with its conserved first and last residue. The D gene is left open where the match is weak. Size is omitted from some rows. Given values are once, few, many or a class for expanded clones.

size,D,V,J,length,CDR3,DNA
few,TRBD2,TRBV7-2,TRBJ2-3,17,CASSLWTSGGASDTQYF,TGTGCCAGCAGCCTTTGGACTAGCGGGGGGGCCTCAGATACGCAGTATTTT
few,TRBD2,TRBV7-6,TRBJ2-1,19,CASSLVGGRRGGLYNEQFF,TGTGCCAGCAGCTTAGTTGGCGGTCGTCGGGGGGGATTATACAATGAGCAGTTCTTC
many,-,TRBV7-6,TRBJ2-5,13,CASSLGHSQTQYF,TGTGCCAGCAGCTTAGGGCATTCTCAGACCCAGTACTTC
-,-,TRBV13,TRBJ2-1,15,CASSGRGISYNEQFF,TGTGCCAGCAGCGGCAGGGGTATCTCCTACAATGAGCAGTTCTTC
-,TRBD1,TRBV4-1,TRBJ1-2,14,CASSLVQGGAGYTF,TGCGCCAGCAGCCTAGTACAGGGGGGAGCTGGCTACACCTTC
-,-,TRBV2,TRBJ2-1,17,CASSEASAGMAFNEQFF,TGTGCCAGCAGTGAAGCCTCCGCGGGGATGGCCTTCAATGAGCAGTTCTTC
few,-,TRBV4-1,TRBJ2-5,16,CASSLDNGPPPETQYF,TGCGCCAGCAGCCTGGATAATGGCCCCCCTCCGGAGACCCAGTACTTC
-,-,TRBV7-3,TRBJ2-1,14,CASSSLGGRNEQFF,TGTGCCAGCAGCTCTCTCGGGGGCAGGAATGAGCAGTTCTTC
few,-,TRBV6-5,TRBJ1-5,15,CASSSRDASNQPQHF,TGTGCCAGCAGCAGCCGGGACGCCAGCAATCAGCCCCAGCATTTT
-,-,TRBV19,TRBJ1-1,14,CASSISGRNTEAFF,TGTGCCAGTAGTATATCGGGTCGGAACACTGAAGCTTTCTTT
-,TRBD1,TRBV5-1,TRBJ2-3,15,CASSWGQGRADTQYF,TGCGCCAGCAGCTGGGGACAGGGTCGAGCAGATACGCAGTATTTT
few,TRBD1,TRBV18,TRBJ1-1,14,CASSLRQGDTEAFF,TGTGCCAGCTCACTCAGACAGGGTGACACTGAAGCTTTCTTT
-,TRBD1,TRBV7-6,TRBJ2-5,15,CASSPSPSGGETQYF,TGTGCCAGCAGCCCTTCCCCTTCAGGGGGAGAGACCCAGTACTTC
-,-,TRBV7-9,TRBJ2-7,13,CASSLDGKHEQYF,TGTGCCAGCAGCCTTGACGGGAAACACGAGCAGTACTTC
-,-,TRBV29-1,TRBJ2-6,14,CSVDFGDGANVLTF,TGCAGCGTTGATTTCGGGGACGGGGCCAACGTCCTGACTTTC
few,-,TRBV7-3,TRBJ2-4,15,CASSLYEGSGNIQYF,TGTGCCAGCAGCCTCTACGAGGGCTCTGGAAACATTCAGTACTTC
few,TRBD1,TRBV20-1,TRBJ1-4,15,CSAPEKGQGLEKLFF,TGCAGTGCCCCCGAGAAGGGACAGGGTCTTGAAAAACTGTTTTTT
few,-,TRBV7-3,TRBJ2-4,15,CASSPSGGSKNIQYF,TGTGCCAGCAGCCCCTCAGGGGGGTCCAAAAACATTCAGTACTTC
few,-,TRBV24-1,TRBJ2-1,13,CATGGGPFNEQFF,TGTGCCACGGGCGGGGGCCCTTTCAATGAGCAGTTCTTC
-,-,TRBV4-3,TRBJ2-5,15,CASSQSSGLKETQYF,TGCGCCAGCAGCCAATCCTCGGGGTTGAAAGAGACCCAGTACTTC
-,TRBD1,TRBV7-2,TRBJ1-2,14,CASSSPGQPYGYTF,TGTGCCAGCAGCTCCCCGGGACAGCCCTATGGCTACACCTTC
-,-,TRBV4-1,TRBJ2-7,14,CASSQEGGTYEQYF,TGCGCCAGCAGCCAAGAGGGAGGAACCTACGAGCAGTACTTC
once,-,TRBV7-9,TRBJ1-2,12,CASRAGHYGYTF,TGTGCCAGCCGCGCAGGGCACTATGGCTACACCTTC
few,-,TRBV6-2/TRBV6-3,TRBJ2-1,14,CASSYHLRGNEQFF,TGTGCCAGCAGTTATCATTTAAGGGGAAATGAGCAGTTCTTC
few,-,TRBV4-2,TRBJ1-5,13,CASSQTANQPQHF,TGTGCCAGCAGCCAGACAGCAAATCAGCCCCAGCATTTT
many,TRBD2,TRBV7-2,TRBJ2-3,16,CASSGSKERGLDTQYF,TGTGCCAGCAGCGGGTCGAAGGAGCGGGGATTAGATACGCAGTATTTT
few,TRBD1,TRBV29-1,TRBJ2-5,13,CSVDDTGGETQYF,TGCAGCGTTGATGACACAGGGGGCGAGACCCAGTACTTC
few,TRBD2,TRBV7-9,TRBJ2-3,20,CASSLLAGTSGDRHPDTQYF,TGTGCCAGCAGCCTGCTTGCCGGGACTAGCGGGGATCGACACCCAGATACGCAGTATTTT
many,TRBD1,TRBV5-1,TRBJ1-1,15,CASSLVTGDVAEAFF,TGCGCCAGCAGCTTGGTGACAGGGGATGTCGCTGAAGCTTTCTTT
few,TRBD2,TRBV7-8,TRBJ2-1,18,CASSLALIAGFSYNEQFF,TGTGCCAGCAGCTTAGCGCTTATAGCGGGGTTCTCCTACAATGAGCAGTTCTTC
-,TRBD1,TRBV5-1,TRBJ2-4,15,CASSLAQGEGTGVYF,TGCGCCAGCAGCTTGGCCCAAGGCGAGGGAACAGGGGTGTACTTC
few,TRBD1,TRBV4-3,TRBJ2-2,17,CASSQALGTGHTGELFF,TGCGCCAGCAGCCAAGCCCTTGGGACAGGACACACCGGGGAGCTGTTTTTT
few,-,TRBV4-1,TRBJ1-1,15,CASLQVRGLVSEAFF,TGCGCCAGCCTCCAGGTGAGGGGCCTTGTTTCTGAAGCTTTCTTT
few,-,TRBV6-2/TRBV6-3,TRBJ2-1,11,CASSPANEQFF,TGTGCCAGCAGTCCAGCCAATGAGCAGTTCTTC
few,-,TRBV10-3,TRBJ1-1,13,CAISEWTLGEAFF,TGTGCCATCAGTGAATGGACACTGGGTGAAGCTTTCTTT
-,-,TRBV27,TRBJ2-7,12,CASSFGGHEQYF,TGTGCCAGCAGTTTTGGTGGCCACGAGCAGTACTTC
few,-,TRBV11-2,TRBJ1-2,17,CASSLKGPEGPLYGYTF,TGTGCCAGCAGCTTGAAAGGGCCAGAGGGGCCTTTGTATGGCTACACCTTC